This TCR beta chain was sequenced for a study of glioma-infiltrating T cells. TCR alpha and beta CDR3 regions were amplified from RNA using iRepertoire nested multiplex PCR. One-step reverse transcription and amplification started from approximately 100-400 ng of tissue mRNA or PBMC total RNA. TCRdb re-called the multiplex PCR reads with MiXCR, one entry per CDR3 protein. The repertoire holds about 180,000 distinct CDR3 sequences, with around 40% as singletons. This clonotype showed up just a few times. Its specificity is not known. Broader study findings: Non-neoplastic patients had below-expected tissue-blood divergence, while all gliomas exceeded expectation. Tissue and blood shared very few CDR3 sequences.

The CDR3 is 15 amino acids. Germline assignment: CDR1 SGHRS and CDR2 YFSETQ. Germline trimming cut 2 bases from V and 3 bases from J; bases unmatched to any gene: 7. The source of this sequence is a human donor with low-grade glioma or glioblastoma, undergoing nonglioma brain surgery, or in good health (not recorded which). The sample comprised glioma tissue, nonneoplastic brain tissue, or PBMCs (not recorded which). The V gene is TRBV5-1, the J gene TRBJ2-7; 8 nucleotides agree with TRBD1. CDR3 in amino acids: CASSLRQGKGYEQYF. The CDR3 DNA is TGCGCCAGCAGCTTAAGACAGGGGAAGGGCTACGAGCAGTACTTC.